The text below deals with one TCR beta chain. This sample was taken from a study of T cells in Graves' hyperthyroidism and ophthalmopathy. Diagnostic decisions used clinical symptoms, serum thyroxine and TRAb, thyroid ultrasound and orbital computed tomography. The germline CDR1 and CDR2 sequences are KGHSH and LQKENI. J was trimmed by 5 bases and V by 3 bases; bases with no gene match: 5. The CDR3 runs 15 residues. Researchers amplified the TCR beta CDR3 regions from RNA transcripts. The HTBI primer set drove a first-round RT-PCR of the TCR CDR3. In TCRdb, the multiplex PCR reads were re-called with MiXCR into one record per CDR3 protein. The table has nearly 600,000 distinct CDR3 sequences, 14% seen once; the top ten hold about 7%.

What was sequenced was blood. This chain connects TRBV18 to TRBJ2-1; 9 bases are shared with TRBD1. This clonotype originated in a woman younger than 35 with Graves' ophthalmopathy. The CDR3 is CASSPRTGDNNEQFF. In DNA, the CDR3 is TGTGCCAGCTCACCTCGGACAGGGGATAACAATGAGCAGTTCTTC.